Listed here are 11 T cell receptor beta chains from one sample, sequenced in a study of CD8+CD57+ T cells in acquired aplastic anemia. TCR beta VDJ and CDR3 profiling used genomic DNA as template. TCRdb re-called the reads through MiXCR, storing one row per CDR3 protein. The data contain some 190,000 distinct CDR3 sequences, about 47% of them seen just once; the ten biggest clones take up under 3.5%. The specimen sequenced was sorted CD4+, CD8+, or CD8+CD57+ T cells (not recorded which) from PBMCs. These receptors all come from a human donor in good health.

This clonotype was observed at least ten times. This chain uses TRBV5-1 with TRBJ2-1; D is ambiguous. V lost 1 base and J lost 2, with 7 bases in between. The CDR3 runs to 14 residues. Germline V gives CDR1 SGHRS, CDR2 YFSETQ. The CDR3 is CASSLWVAYNEQFF. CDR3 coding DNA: TGCGCCAGCAGCTTGTGGGTGGCCTACAATGAGCAGTTCTTC.

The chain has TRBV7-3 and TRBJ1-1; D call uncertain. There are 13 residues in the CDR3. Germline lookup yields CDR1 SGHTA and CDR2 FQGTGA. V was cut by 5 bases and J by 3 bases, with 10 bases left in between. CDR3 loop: CASSDQMYTEAFF. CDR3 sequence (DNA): TGTGCCAGCAGCGACCAGATGTACACTGAAGCTTTCTTT.

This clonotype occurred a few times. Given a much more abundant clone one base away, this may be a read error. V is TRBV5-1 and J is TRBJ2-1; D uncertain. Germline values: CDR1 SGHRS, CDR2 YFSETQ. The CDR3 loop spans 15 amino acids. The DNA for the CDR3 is TGCGCCAGCAGCTTGGAGCGTACGTCCTACAGTGAGCAGTTCTTC. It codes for CASSLERTSYSEQFF.

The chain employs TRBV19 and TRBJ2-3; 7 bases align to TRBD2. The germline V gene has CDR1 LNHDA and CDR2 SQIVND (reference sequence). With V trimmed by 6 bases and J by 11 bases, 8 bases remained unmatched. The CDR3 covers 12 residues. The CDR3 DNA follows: TGTGCCAGTAGCAGCGGGACCCCTCTGCAGTATTTT. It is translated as CASSSGTPLQYF.

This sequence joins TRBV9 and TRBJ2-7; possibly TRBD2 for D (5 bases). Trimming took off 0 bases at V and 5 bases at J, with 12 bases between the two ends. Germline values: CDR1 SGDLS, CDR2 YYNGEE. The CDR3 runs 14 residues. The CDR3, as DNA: TGTGCCAGCAGCGTAGTAGGGTACGGGGACGAGCAGTACTTC. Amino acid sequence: CASSVVGYGDEQYF.

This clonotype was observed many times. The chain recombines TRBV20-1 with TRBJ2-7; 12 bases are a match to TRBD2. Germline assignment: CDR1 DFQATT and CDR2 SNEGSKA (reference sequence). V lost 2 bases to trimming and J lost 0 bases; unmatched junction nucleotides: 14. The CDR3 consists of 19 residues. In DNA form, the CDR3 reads TGCAGTGCTAGATCCCAATATGAGACTAGCGGGAGAAGCTCCTACGAGCAGTACTTC. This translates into CSARSQYETSGRSSYEQYF.

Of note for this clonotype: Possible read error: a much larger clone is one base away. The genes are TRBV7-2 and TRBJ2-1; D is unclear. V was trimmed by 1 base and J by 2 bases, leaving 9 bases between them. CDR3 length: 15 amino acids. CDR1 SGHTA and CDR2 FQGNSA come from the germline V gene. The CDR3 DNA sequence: TGTGCCAGCAGCTTAGGACGTAGGCCCTACAATGAGCAGTTCTTC. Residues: CASSLGRRPYNEQFF.

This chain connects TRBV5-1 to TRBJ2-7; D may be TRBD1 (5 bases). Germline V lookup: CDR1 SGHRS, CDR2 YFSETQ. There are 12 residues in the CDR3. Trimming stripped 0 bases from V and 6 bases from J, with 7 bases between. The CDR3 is CASSLEGLEQYF. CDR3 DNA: TGCGCCAGCAGCTTGGAGGGGCTCGAGCAGTACTTC. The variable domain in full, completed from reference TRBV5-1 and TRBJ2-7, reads KAGVTQTPRYLIKTRGQQVTLSCSPISGHRSVSWYQQTPGQGLQFLFEYFSETQRNKGNFPGRFSGRQFSNSRSEMNVSTLELGDSALYLCASSLEGLEQYFGPGTRLTVT.

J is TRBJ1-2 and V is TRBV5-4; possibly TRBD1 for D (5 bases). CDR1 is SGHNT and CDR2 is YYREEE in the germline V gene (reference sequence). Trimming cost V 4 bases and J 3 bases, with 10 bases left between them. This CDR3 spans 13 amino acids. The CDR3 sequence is CASSKGEDYGYTF. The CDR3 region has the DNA TGTGCCAGCAGCAAAGGGGAGGACTATGGCTACACCTTC.

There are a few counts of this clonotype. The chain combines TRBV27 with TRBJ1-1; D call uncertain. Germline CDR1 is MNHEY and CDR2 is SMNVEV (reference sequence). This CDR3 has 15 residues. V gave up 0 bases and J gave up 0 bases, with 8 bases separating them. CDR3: CASSLSGPVNTEAFF. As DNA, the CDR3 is TGTGCCAGCAGTTTATCTGGTCCGGTGAACACTGAAGCTTTCTTT.

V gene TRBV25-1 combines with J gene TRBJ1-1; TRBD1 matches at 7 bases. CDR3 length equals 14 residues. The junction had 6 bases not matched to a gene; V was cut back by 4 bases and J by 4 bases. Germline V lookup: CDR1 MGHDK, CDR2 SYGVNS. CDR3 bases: TGTGCCAGCAGTGCCTCGACAGGGCTCACTGAAGCTTTCTTT. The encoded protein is CASSASTGLTEAFF.